Each of the 3 T cell receptor beta chains below was sequenced from the same sample in a study of OX40 agonist ivuxolimab in advanced cancers. The protocol used for the library was the immunoSEQ multiplex PCR assay. TCRdb obtained this table from immuneACCESS and retained in-frame rearrangements with V and J assigned. These tables miss some clones; where compared with another copy, unresolved V genes account for less than half of the shortfall, and the remainder is unexplained. The sample table contains about 60,000 clones; only one count was recorded for roughly nine tenths of them. The leading ten clones occupy 14% of the sample. This sample comprised CD4+ or CD8+ T cells sorted from blood, obtained in a trial of the OX40 agonist ivuxolimab. These receptors were taken from an adult with an advanced solid tumor such as melanoma, head and neck, liver or kidney cancer.

The CDR3 sequence: CASSRLGTSGSENTQYF. CDR3 nucleotide sequence: TGCGCCAGCAGCCGACTCGGGACTAGCGGGAGTGAGAATACGCAGTATTTT. The rearrangement uses TRBV4-1 and TRBJ2-3; the match to TRBD2 covers 14 bases. The V gene end was trimmed by 4 bases and the J gene end by 7 bases; junction bases not matched to a gene: 10. The germline CDR1 and CDR2 sequences are MGHRA and YSYEKL. The CDR3 sequence is 17 residues long.

The rearrangement links TRBV7-6 to TRBJ1-1; D unclear. The CDR3 extends over 15 amino acids. Germline CDR1 SGHVS, CDR2 FNYEAQ. The V gene lost 0 bases and the J gene lost 0 bases, with 8 bases spanning the gap. CDR3 DNA: TGTGCCAGCAGCTTAGCGCAGGCTATGAACACTGAAGCTTTCTTT. Translated, it gives CASSLAQAMNTEAFF. Full variable domain (rest looked up from reference TRBV7-6 and TRBJ1-1): GAGVSQSPRYKVTKRGQDVALRCDPISGHVSLYWYRQALGQGPEFLTYFNYEAQQDKSGLPNDRFSAERPEGSISTLTIQRTEQRDSAMYRCASSLAQAMNTEAFFGQGTRLTVV.

CDR3: CASSLIDRNYGYTF. The CDR3 coding sequence is TGCGCCAGCAGCTTAATTGACAGGAACTATGGCTACACCTTC. This rearrangement joins TRBV5-1 to TRBJ1-2; D perhaps matches TRBD1 (6 bases). CDR1 SGHRS and CDR2 YFSETQ come from the germline V gene. The CDR3 consists of 14 residues. V was trimmed by 2 bases and J by 2 bases, leaving 10 bases between them.